This is a list of T cell receptor beta chains from one sample in a study of MAIT cells during Salmonella Paratyphi A infection. Each CDR3 protein gets one entry after TCRdb re-called the 5' RACE reads with MiXCR. The sample contains roughly 720 distinct CDR3 sequences, around 40% of which appear only once. Sample: MAIT cells from blood. Source of these receptors: an adult in good health. CDR3s include the opening cysteine and the closing phenylalanine or tryptophan. The order of the fields is clone size, J gene, V gene, D gene, CDR3 protein, CDR3 DNA. A D gene is named only where the DNA matches it firmly. Clone size is shown for a subset of rows, as once, few, many or a class of expanded clone.

clone size: -; J gene: TRBJ2-5; V gene: TRBV20-1; D gene: -; CDR3 protein: CSDRREGGKEKKYF; CDR3 DNA: TGCAGTGATAGAAGAGAGGGGGGGAAAGAGAAAAAGTACTTC
clone size: -; J gene: TRBJ2-3; V gene: TRBV15; D gene: -; CDR3 protein: CATSRDRQATDTQYF; CDR3 DNA: TGTGCCACCAGCAGAGATAGGCAGGCTACAGATACGCAGTATTTT
clone size: -; J gene: TRBJ1-1; V gene: TRBV6-2/TRBV6-3; D gene: TRBD1; CDR3 protein: CASSGTENEKAFF; CDR3 DNA: TGTGCCAGCTCCGGGACAGAGAACGAAAAAGCTTTCTTT
clone size: many; J gene: TRBJ1-1; V gene: TRBV20-1; D gene: -; CDR3 protein: CSARVGETEAFF; CDR3 DNA: TGCAGTGCTAGAGTTGGGGAAACTGAAGCTTTCTTT
clone size: -; J gene: TRBJ1-2; V gene: TRBV25-1; D gene: -; CDR3 protein: CASSAPKGGGQGYGYTF; CDR3 DNA: TGTGCCAGCAGTGCGCCCAAAGGGGGGGGGCAGGGCTATGGCTACACCTTC
clone size: -; J gene: TRBJ2-2; V gene: TRBV25-1; D gene: -; CDR3 protein: CASSGPQDTGELFF; CDR3 DNA: TGTGCCAGCAGTGGACCACAAGACACCGGGGAGCTGTTTTTT
clone size: large; J gene: TRBJ2-2; V gene: TRBV15; D gene: -; CDR3 protein: CATSPLAVSPSTGELFF; CDR3 DNA: TGTGCCACCAGCCCCTTGGCGGTCTCACCCTCCACCGGGGAGCTGTTTTTT
clone size: few; J gene: TRBJ2-5; V gene: TRBV6-5; D gene: TRBD2; CDR3 protein: CASSYSTSGGETQYF; CDR3 DNA: TGTGCCAGCAGTTACTCGACTAGCGGGGGAGAGACCCAGTACTTC
clone size: -; J gene: TRBJ1-1; V gene: TRBV20-1; D gene: -; CDR3 protein: CSARGGREEGRVNTEAFF; CDR3 DNA: TGCAGTGCTAGAGGGGGGAGGGAAGAAGGGAGAGTGAACACTGAAGCTTTCTTT
clone size: -; J gene: TRBJ2-1; V gene: TRBV6-4; D gene: TRBD2; CDR3 protein: CASSDSLAGYNEQFF; CDR3 DNA: TGTGCCAGCAGTGACTCACTAGCGGGGTACAATGAGCAGTTCTTC
clone size: -; J gene: TRBJ2-3; V gene: TRBV15; D gene: -; CDR3 protein: CATSRDKGGTDTQYF; CDR3 DNA: TGTGCCACCAGCAGAGATAAGGGGGGCACAGATACGCAGTATTTT
clone size: few; J gene: TRBJ2-1; V gene: TRBV20-1; D gene: TRBD2; CDR3 protein: CSANLGAGGQVSNEQFF; CDR3 DNA: TGCAGTGCAAACCTAGGAGCGGGGGGGCAAGTTAGCAATGAGCAGTTCTTC
clone size: -; J gene: TRBJ2-2; V gene: TRBV6-1; D gene: -; CDR3 protein: CASSSAGTTGELFF; CDR3 DNA: TGTGCCAGCAGCAGTGCCGGGACAACCGGGGAGCTGTTTTTT
clone size: medium-sized; J gene: TRBJ2-2; V gene: TRBV6-1; D gene: -; CDR3 protein: CASSRTETGELFF; CDR3 DNA: TGTGCCAGCAGCAGGACGGAGACCGGGGAGCTGTTTTTT
clone size: -; J gene: TRBJ2-2; V gene: TRBV20-1; D gene: TRBD1; CDR3 protein: CSARRGRDRDTGELFF; CDR3 DNA: TGCAGTGCTAGAAGGGGCCGGGACAGGGACACCGGGGAGCTGTTTTTT
clone size: few; J gene: TRBJ2-3; V gene: TRBV4-2; D gene: TRBD2; CDR3 protein: CASSQDYGLEADTQYF; CDR3 DNA: TGTGCCAGCAGCCAAGATTACGGACTAGAGGCAGATACGCAGTATTTT
clone size: few; J gene: TRBJ1-5; V gene: TRBV20-1; D gene: -; CDR3 protein: CSARLAGGQETQHF; CDR3 DNA: TGCAGTGCTAGGCTAGCGGGGGGGCAAGAGACCCAGCATTTT
clone size: many; J gene: TRBJ1-5; V gene: TRBV20-1; D gene: TRBD1; CDR3 protein: CSARDPGQGHQPQHF; CDR3 DNA: TGCAGTGCTAGAGACCCGGGACAGGGACATCAGCCCCAGCATTTT
clone size: -; J gene: TRBJ1-1; V gene: TRBV6-1; D gene: -; CDR3 protein: CARTETEAFF; CDR3 DNA: TGTGCTAGAACCGAGACTGAAGCTTTCTTT
clone size: -; J gene: TRBJ1-1; V gene: TRBV6-1; D gene: -; CDR3 protein: CASSARVLDEGSTGTEAFF; CDR3 DNA: TGTGCCAGCAGTGCTAGAGTCCTAGATGAGGGCTCCACGGGTACTGAAGCTTTCTTT
clone size: -; J gene: TRBJ2-1; V gene: TRBV20-1; D gene: TRBD2; CDR3 protein: CSARGGLAWENEQFF; CDR3 DNA: TGCAGTGCTAGAGGCGGACTAGCGTGGGAAAATGAGCAGTTCTTC
clone size: -; J gene: TRBJ2-3; V gene: TRBV6-4; D gene: TRBD2; CDR3 protein: CARDVLAGGADTQYF; CDR3 DNA: TGTGCTAGAGATGTGTTAGCGGGGGGGGCAGATACGCAGTATTTT